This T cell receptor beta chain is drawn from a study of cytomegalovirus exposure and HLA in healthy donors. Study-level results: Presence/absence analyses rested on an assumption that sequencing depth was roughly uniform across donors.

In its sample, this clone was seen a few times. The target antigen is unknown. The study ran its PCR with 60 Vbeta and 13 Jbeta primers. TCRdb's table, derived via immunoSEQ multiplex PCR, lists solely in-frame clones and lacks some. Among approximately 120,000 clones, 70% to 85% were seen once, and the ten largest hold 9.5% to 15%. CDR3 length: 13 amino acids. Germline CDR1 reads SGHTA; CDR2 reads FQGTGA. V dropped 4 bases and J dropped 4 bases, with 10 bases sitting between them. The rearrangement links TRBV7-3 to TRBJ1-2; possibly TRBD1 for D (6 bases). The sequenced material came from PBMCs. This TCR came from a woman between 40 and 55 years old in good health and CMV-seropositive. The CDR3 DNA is TGTGCCAGCAGCTCGACAGGCCGCTATGGCTACACCTTC. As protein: CASSSTGRYGYTF.